These 15 T cell receptor beta chains originate from one sample sequenced in a study of spatial heterogeneity in lung cancer. TCRdb reprocessed the 5' RACE reads via MiXCR and lists one record per CDR3 protein. The sample contains 30,000 to 35,000 distinct CDR3 sequences, under 11% of which appear only once. The time point is: blood at routine non-recurrence follow-up after resection. Here the sequenced sample was PBMCs, taken at follow-up. The receptors come from a female donor with early-stage non-small cell lung cancer.

This clonotype came up many times. The chain combines TRBV5-1 with TRBJ2-5; no firm D call. The CDR3 extends over 17 amino acids. Germline loops: CDR1 SGHRS, CDR2 YFSETQ. Trimming shortened V by 0 bases and J by 4 bases, and 19 bases separated the two germline ends. The CDR3 DNA follows: TGCGCCAGCAGCTTGGATATAGGTTTCTCGGATGGAGAGACCCAGTACTTC. Translating it yields CASSLDIGFSDGETQYF.

This clonotype was picked up many times. The chain carries TRBV7-9 and TRBJ2-4; D call uncertain. Germline values: CDR1 SEHNR, CDR2 FQNEAQ (reference sequence). Trimming pared 5 bases from V and 9 bases from J, leaving 14 bases between. The CDR3 consists of 13 residues. CDR3 sequence: CASSPPTLGIQYF. CDR3 coding DNA: TGTGCCAGCAGCCCCCCCACCTTGGGCATTCAGTACTTC.

The table lists this clonotype with many counts. J is TRBJ2-2 and V is TRBV7-9, with 11 bases fitting TRBD1. This CDR3 contains 16 residues. Germline trimming cut 6 bases from V and 5 bases from J; bases unmatched to any gene: 8. Germline CDR1 reads SEHNR; CDR2 reads FQNEAQ (reference sequence). The CDR3 sequence: CASRPAGQGATGELFF. The CDR3 DNA follows: TGTGCCAGCAGACCCGCAGGACAGGGGGCAACCGGGGAGCTGTTTTTT. Full variable domain (rest looked up from reference TRBV7-9 and TRBJ2-2): DTGVSQNPRHKITKRGQNVTFRCDPISEHNRLYWYRQTLGQGPEFLTYFQNEAQLEKSRLLSDRFSAERPKGSFSTLEIQRTEQGDSAMYLCASRPAGQGATGELFFGEGSRLTVL.

A remark on this clonotype: This could be a read error, since a much larger clone is one nucleotide away. The CDR3 loop is CASSFGESSGNTIYF. In nucleotides, the CDR3 is TGCGCCAGCAGCTTCGGAGAGAGCTCTGGAAACACCATATATTTT. The chain is built from TRBV5-1 and TRBJ1-3, with D unclear. Germline assignment: CDR1 SGHRS and CDR2 YFSETQ. This CDR3 comprises 15 residues. Trimming removed 2 bases from V and 0 bases from J, with 9 bases in between.

Many counts were recorded for this clonotype. The V gene is TRBV5-1, the J gene TRBJ2-7, with 7 nucleotides matching TRBD1. The CDR3 spans 14 residues. Germline CDR1 reads SGHRS; CDR2 reads YFSETQ. J gave up 6 bases and V 0 bases, and 6 bases lay outside the gene matches. CDR3 nucleotides: TGCGCCAGCAGCTTGGCGGGACAGCCCGGCGAGCAGTACTTC. It is translated as CASSLAGQPGEQYF.

The J gene is TRBJ1-3, the V gene TRBV30, with D possibly being TRBD1 (5 bases). Per germline, CDR1 GTSNPN and CDR2 SVGIG (reference sequence). CDR3 length: 16 amino acids. V lost 7 bases and J lost 0, with 19 bases in between. CDR3 bases: TGTGCCTCTCACCTGGGGACGTCGAGCTCTGGAAACACCATATATTTT. This codes for CASHLGTSSSGNTIYF. Full variable domain (outside the CDR3, taken from reference TRBV30 and TRBJ1-3): SQTIHQWPATLVQPVGSPLSLECTVEGTSNPNLYWYRQAAGRGLQLLFYSVGIGQISSEVPQNLSASRPQDRQFILSSKKLLLSDSGFYLCASHLGTSSSGNTIYFGEGSWLTVV.

About this clonotype: This may be a read error: a much more frequent sequence differs by one nucleotide. The genes are TRBV6-4 and TRBJ2-4; TRBD2 matches 9 bases. Germline V gives CDR1 MRHNA, CDR2 SNTAGT. The CDR3 sequence is 15 residues long. CDR3 loop: CASSASGAAKNVQYF. The CDR3 DNA reads TGTGCCAGCAGCGCTAGCGGGGCGGCCAAAAACGTTCAGTACTTC.

Many counts were recorded for this clonotype. V gene TRBV2 combines with J gene TRBJ2-3, with a tentative D call TRBD1 (7 bases). Germline CDR1 and CDR2: SNHLY and FYNNEI. The CDR3 totals 14 residues. With 10 bases removed from V and 1 base from J, the gap between germline ends came to 15 bases. DNA of the CDR3: TGTGCCACGAGACAGGGCGGGGGCACAGATACGCAGTATTTT. Protein sequence: CATRQGGGTDTQYF.

This chain joins TRBV18 and TRBJ2-7, with 9 bases lining up with TRBD1. CDR1 and CDR2 from the germline V gene are KGHSH and LQKENI. After removal of 3 bases from V and 3 bases from J, the junction contained 3 bases not matched to a gene. CDR3 size: 14 residues. The CDR3 DNA sequence: TGTGCCAGCTCACCCGGGACAGGGCACTACGAGCAGTACTTC. Translating it yields CASSPGTGHYEQYF.

This clonotype came up many times. The genes are TRBV7-9 and TRBJ2-7; D is tentatively TRBD1 or TRBD2 (5 bases each). The CDR3 sequence is 13 residues long. Germline V lookup: CDR1 SEHNR, CDR2 FQNEAQ (reference sequence). V lost 5 bases and J lost 3, with 11 bases in between. The CDR3 DNA follows: TGTGCCAGCAGCCGGGACGGAGGCTACGAGCAGTACTTC. Translated: CASSRDGGYEQYF.

V usage is TRBV20-1 and J usage is TRBJ2-7; TRBD2 agrees at 8 bases. This CDR3 is 13 amino acids long. CDR1 and CDR2 from the germline V gene are DFQATT and SNEGSKA (reference sequence). V shed 2 bases, J shed 3 bases, and the junction held 3 bases outside the gene matches. The CDR3 reads CSARKAGDYEQYF. CDR3 in DNA: TGCAGTGCTAGAAAAGCGGGGGACTACGAGCAGTACTTC.

Worth noting for this clonotype: A much larger clone sits a single nucleotide away, making a read error possible. This chain connects TRBV29-1 to TRBJ2-3; D gene unclear. CDR3 length equals 10 residues. The germline gives CDR1 SQVTM, CDR2 ANQGSEA. Trimming left V 7 bases short and J 7 bases short, with 9 bases between. For the CDR3, the DNA is TGCAGCGCGAAGGTTAATACGCAGTATTTT. It translates to CSAKVNTQYF.

This chain joins TRBV7-9 and TRBJ1-3; D remains unclear. This CDR3 has 14 residues. In germline, CDR1 is SEHNR, CDR2 FQNEAQ (reference sequence). The V and J ends lost 1 base and 2 bases respectively, with 6 bases between them. This chain's CDR3 is CASSLGTAGNTIYF. The CDR3 DNA follows: TGTGCCAGCAGCTTAGGGACGGCTGGAAACACCATATATTTT.

This chain joins TRBV28 and TRBJ2-1, with 9 nucleotides matching TRBD2. This CDR3 has 17 amino acids. Unmatched junction bases numbered 9, after V lost 3 bases and J lost 3 bases. Germline V gene lookup returns CDR1 MDHEN and CDR2 SYDVKM. CDR3 nucleotides: TGTGCCAGCAGTTTCTTTCTAGCGGGGCGATACTACAATGAGCAGTTCTTC. Amino acid sequence: CASSFFLAGRYYNEQFF.

This clonotype was observed many times. The chain couples TRBV7-9 to TRBJ2-3; unclear D gene. The CDR3 is 15 amino acids. The germline V gene encodes CDR1 SEHNR and CDR2 FQNEAQ (reference sequence). V was shortened by 4 bases and J by 1 base, with 12 bases between the two germline ends. The CDR3 region has the DNA TGTGCCAGCAGCTCCCCCCTTGGGCGCACAGATACGCAGTATTTT. Its protein product is CASSSPLGRTDTQYF.